This note documents a single T cell receptor beta chain sequence. What it binds is unknown. The sample belongs to a study of OX40 agonist ivuxolimab in advanced cancers. Across the study: Two patients with cutaneous melanoma and one with hepatocellular carcinoma, three in total, showed partial responses.

Germline V gene lookup returns CDR1 SGHDN and CDR2 FVKESK. This CDR3 contains 15 residues. The V end lost 4 bases, the J end lost 4 bases, and 16 bases lay between the germline ends. Notes on the study in general: Partial responders receiving 0.1-3.0 mg/kg showed among the lowest clonal expansion. More expanded clones were seen, on average, in CD8+ T cells than in CD4+.

Clones were read by immunoSEQ multiplex PCR, and TCRdb kept only the in-frame ones, dropping some. The sample shows about 52,000 clones, more than 85% of them seen only once. The sample consisted of CD4+ or CD8+ T cells sorted from blood, taken in a trial of the OX40 agonist ivuxolimab. The TCR comes from an adult with an advanced solid tumor such as melanoma, head and neck, liver or kidney cancer. The chain is built from TRBV14 and TRBJ1-2, with a weak D call TRBD1 (6 bases). This CDR3 is CASSLLGGAAYGYTF. Written as DNA, the CDR3 is TGTGCCAGCAGCCTCCTTGGGGGGGCGGCCTATGGCTACACCTTC.